This passage covers 27 T cell receptor beta chains from one sample sequenced in a study of OX40 agonist ivuxolimab in advanced cancers. The method was immunoSEQ multiplex PCR; TCRdb's version includes in-frame clones alone and lacks a portion of them. The data show tens of thousands of clones, with 94% seen just once and approximately 2.4% held by the top ten. The sequences come from CD4+ or CD8+ T cells sorted from blood, collected in a trial of the OX40 agonist ivuxolimab. These receptor sequences come from an adult with an advanced solid tumor such as melanoma, head and neck, liver or kidney cancer.

This clone came up once. The CDR3 is CASSGIKGEQLNTEAFF. The CDR3 DNA follows: TGTGCCAGCAGTGGGATAAAGGGTGAGCAATTAAACACTGAAGCTTTCTTT. The rearrangement joins TRBV2 to TRBJ1-1, with unresolved D. V gave up 4 bases and J gave up 2 bases, with 20 bases separating them. Germline CDR1 reads SNHLY; CDR2 reads FYNNEI. The CDR3 has 17 amino acids.

The CDR3 loop reads CASSYQGQVGIEQFF. The CDR3 nucleotides read TGTGCCAGCAGTTACCAAGGACAGGTGGGGATTGAGCAGTTCTTC. The rearrangement joins TRBV6-5 to TRBJ2-1; 7 bases match TRBD1. This CDR3 region has 15 residues. With V trimmed by 2 bases and J by 9 bases, 10 bases remained unmatched. Germline values: CDR1 MNHEY, CDR2 SVGAGI.

The rearrangement uses TRBV9 and TRBJ2-3; D possibly corresponds to TRBD2 (5 bases). Germline V gives CDR1 SGDLS, CDR2 YYNGEE. V lost 1 base and J lost 0, with 12 bases in between. The CDR3 is 16 amino acids. The CDR3 bases are TGTGCCAGCAGCGTATGGGCAGGAGGCAGCACAGATACGCAGTATTTT. Its translation: CASSVWAGGSTDTQYF.

This chain joins TRBV7-2 and TRBJ1-2, with a tentative D call TRBD1 (5 bases). Trimming cost V 1 base and J 6 bases, with 15 bases left between them. Per germline, CDR1 SGHTA and CDR2 FQGNSA. The CDR3 covers 15 residues. In nucleotides, the CDR3 is TGTGCCAGCAGCTTAGGGGGCCCGGTTACGGATGGCTACACCTTC. This codes for CASSLGGPVTDGYTF. The variable domain in full, with the rest retrieved from reference TRBV7-2 and TRBJ1-2, is GAGVSQSPSNKVTEKGKDVELRCDPISGHTALYWYRQSLGQGLEFLIYFQGNSAPDKSGLPSDRFSAERTGGSVSTLTIQRTQQEDSAVYLCASSLGGPVTDGYTFGSGTRLTVV.

The chain carries TRBV4-2 and TRBJ2-7; D gene unclear. Germline V gives CDR1 LGHNA, CDR2 YNFKEQ. The CDR3 is made up of 15 amino acids. Trimming removed 0 bases at V and 0 bases at J, with 9 bases between. The CDR3 spells CASSQDAGSSYEQYF. CDR3 bases: TGTGCCAGCAGCCAAGATGCTGGCTCCTCCTACGAGCAGTACTTC.

The chain carries TRBV27 and TRBJ2-3; D remains ambiguous. V was clipped by 3 bases and J by 2 bases, with 9 bases between them. The CDR3 is 14 residues long. Germline V gene lookup returns CDR1 MNHEY and CDR2 SMNVEV (reference sequence). CDR3 residues: CASSFFRNTDTQYF. CDR3 bases: TGTGCCAGCAGTTTTTTTCGTAACACAGATACGCAGTATTTT.

The chain links TRBV5-4 to TRBJ2-1; weak D call: TRBD1 (6 bases). The germline V gene has CDR1 SGHNT and CDR2 YYREEE (reference sequence). This CDR3 region has 16 residues. Deletions cut 1 base from V and 2 bases from J, with 13 bases between. CDR3 sequence: CASSLRSGTPYNEQFF. CDR3 DNA: TGTGCCAGCAGCTTGCGATCCGGGACACCCTACAATGAGCAGTTCTTC.

This clone was seen a handful of times. The chain recombines TRBV6-6 with TRBJ2-5, with D possibly being TRBD1 (5 bases). The CDR3 has 12 residues. V dropped 6 bases and J dropped 0 bases, with 5 bases sitting between them. In germline, CDR1 is MNHNY, CDR2 SVGAGI (reference sequence). CDR3 sequence (DNA): TGTGCCAGCAGGGACAACCAAGAGACCCAGTACTTC. Encoded protein: CASRDNQETQYF.

This chain connects TRBV27 to TRBJ2-1, with D possibly being TRBD2 (5 bases). V was pared by 2 bases and J by 4 bases, with 12 bases between. Per germline, CDR1 MNHEY and CDR2 SMNVEV (reference sequence). The CDR3 runs 15 residues. For the CDR3, the DNA is TGTGCCAGCAGTTTAAGCGGATTTGGGTACAATGAGCAGTTCTTC. Translation: CASSLSGFGYNEQFF.

This chain joins TRBV9 and TRBJ2-7; D call uncertain. The CDR3 has 15 amino acids. Trimming removed 0 bases from V and 1 base from J, with 11 bases in between. Germline V gives CDR1 SGDLS, CDR2 YYNGEE. This chain's CDR3 is CASSVGVGSSYEQYF. The CDR3 nucleotides read TGTGCCAGCAGCGTAGGGGTCGGAAGTTCCTACGAGCAGTACTTC.

This clone was recorded once. This chain links TRBV30 with TRBJ2-3; D may correspond to TRBD1 or TRBD2 (5 bases each). This CDR3 has 12 amino acids. Trimming left V 3 bases short and J 2 bases short, with 6 bases between. Germline CDR1 reads GTSNPN; CDR2 reads SVGIG (reference sequence). The CDR3 region is CAWSGATDTQYF. CDR3 DNA: TGTGCCTGGAGCGGGGCCACAGATACGCAGTATTTT.

The J gene is TRBJ2-3, the V gene TRBV7-6; D gene uncertain. CDR3 size: 14 residues. V was shortened by 1 base and J by 2 bases, with 7 bases between the two germline ends. Per the germline V gene, CDR1 is SGHVS and CDR2 is FNYEAQ. The chain's CDR3 is CASSLGPPTDTQYF. Here the CDR3 DNA reads TGTGCCAGCAGCTTAGGCCCACCCACAGATACGCAGTATTTT.

The chain combines TRBV5-1 with TRBJ2-3, with no clear D. V was trimmed by 1 base and J by 4 bases, leaving 7 bases between them. This CDR3 has 13 residues. The germline V gene has CDR1 SGHRS and CDR2 YFSETQ. The CDR3 region is CASSLKGSDTQYF. CDR3 in DNA: TGCGCCAGCAGCTTGAAAGGATCAGATACGCAGTATTTT.

This chain joins TRBV5-1 and TRBJ2-7; D may correspond to TRBD1 or TRBD2 (5 bases each). The CDR3 is 14 amino acids. The germline CDR1 and CDR2 sequences are SGHRS and YFSETQ. The V gene lost 3 bases and the J gene lost 7 bases, with 17 bases spanning the gap. CDR3 protein: CASSYEPGPGEQYF. The CDR3 nucleotides are TGCGCCAGCAGCTATGAGCCGGGACCTGGGGAGCAGTACTTC.

V is TRBV10-1 and J is TRBJ2-5; D uncertain. The end of the DNA is better explained by TRBJ2-7, so the J call may be wrong. The CDR3 loop spans 11 amino acids. Germline CDR1 WNHNN, CDR2 SYGVQD (reference sequence). The CDR3 nucleotides are TGCGCCAGCAGTGACGGCTACGAGCAGTACTTC. It codes for CASSDGYEQYF.

V is TRBV19 and J is TRBJ2-3; D possibly uses TRBD1 or TRBD2 (6 bases each). This CDR3 region has 15 residues. The V gene's germline CDR1 is LNHDA and CDR2 SQIVND (reference sequence). V dropped 1 base and J dropped 2 bases, with 10 bases sitting between them. In DNA form, the CDR3 reads TGTGCCAGTAGTATAGGATCGGGGGCCACAGATACGCAGTATTTT. Protein: CASSIGSGATDTQYF.

The chain recombines TRBV6-5 with TRBJ1-3, with D perhaps TRBD1 (5 bases). Trimming shortened V by 6 bases and J by 0 bases, and 12 bases separated the two germline ends. CDR1 is MNHEY and CDR2 is SVGAGI in the germline V gene. The length of the CDR3 is 15 residues. As DNA, the CDR3 is TGTGCCAGCAGCCCGGGGCAGAACTCTGGAAACACCATATATTTT. As protein: CASSPGQNSGNTIYF.

The chain recombines TRBV6-5 with TRBJ2-7; perhaps TRBD2 as D (5 bases). From germline, CDR1 is MNHEY and CDR2 SVGAGI. There are 13 residues in the CDR3. Trimming removed 2 bases from V and 3 bases from J, with 8 bases in between. The CDR3 reads CASSYRESYEQYF. The DNA for the CDR3 is TGTGCCAGCAGTTACCGGGAAAGCTACGAGCAGTACTTC.

This clone was counted only a few times. V is TRBV10-2 and J is TRBJ1-6, with D possibly TRBD1 on 6 matching bases. Germline V gene data show CDR1 as WSHSY and CDR2 as SAAADI. CDR3 size: 12 residues. V gave up 3 bases and J gave up 9 bases, with 6 bases separating them. The CDR3 sequence: CASSDRGSPLHF. CDR3 in DNA: TGCGCCAGCAGTGACAGGGGTTCACCCCTCCACTTT.

This sequence joins TRBV30 and TRBJ1-5; maybe TRBD1 (6 bases). Per the germline V gene, CDR1 is GTSNPN and CDR2 is SVGIG (reference sequence). V shed 3 bases and J shed 3 bases, with 9 bases lying between them. The CDR3 length is 13 residues. CDR3 nucleotides: TGTGCCTGGAGGACAGGCTACAATCAGCCCCAGCATTTT. Protein product: CAWRTGYNQPQHF.

The V and J genes are TRBV5-1 and TRBJ2-3; 7 bases are shared with TRBD2. The germline gives CDR1 SGHRS, CDR2 YFSETQ. The J segment lost 0 bases and the V segment lost 7 bases, leaving 8 bases of the junction unmatched. The CDR3 has 15 residues. The CDR3, as DNA: TGCGCCAGCGCAGAGCCTAGCGGTAGCACAGATACGCAGTATTTT. It yields the protein CASAEPSGSTDTQYF.

This chain uses TRBV7-3 with TRBJ2-7, with TRBD1 identical over 8 bases. The CDR3 covers 13 residues. With 6 bases clipped from V and 0 bases from J, the junction kept 1 base outside the gene matches. CDR1 is SGHTA and CDR2 is FQGTGA in the germline V gene. This CDR3 is CASRGQDSYEQYF. Written as DNA, the CDR3 is TGTGCCAGCAGGGGACAGGACTCCTACGAGCAGTACTTC.

The V gene is TRBV5-1, the J gene TRBJ2-5; perhaps TRBD2 as D (5 bases). The J call could be wrong; TRBJ2-7 is a better fit for the DNA end. CDR1 and CDR2 from the germline V gene are SGHRS and YFSETQ. This CDR3 spans 13 amino acids. CDR3 DNA sequence: TGCGCCAGCAGCTTCGCTGGCGGAGGCGAGCAGTACTTC. Translation: CASSFAGGGEQYF.

The chain couples TRBV2 to TRBJ2-4; 9 bases match TRBD2. The CDR3 runs to 15 residues. CDR1 and CDR2 from the germline V gene are SNHLY and FYNNEI. V was clipped by 10 bases and J by 8 bases; unmatched bases: 15. The CDR3 loop is CATHAPLAGSDIQYF. DNA for the CDR3: TGTGCCACCCATGCCCCACTAGCGGGTAGTGACATTCAGTACTTC.

V is TRBV5-1 and J is TRBJ2-7; 9 bases agree with TRBD1. The J segment lost 6 bases and the V segment lost 4 bases, leaving 5 bases of the junction unmatched. CDR1 and CDR2 (germline): SGHRS, YFSETQ. CDR3 length equals 13 residues. The CDR3 loop is CASSPQGAPEQYF. The CDR3 DNA follows: TGCGCCAGCAGCCCACAGGGGGCGCCCGAGCAGTACTTC. The full variable domain, completed using reference TRBV5-1 and TRBJ2-7, is KAGVTQTPRYLIKTRGQQVTLSCSPISGHRSVSWYQQTPGQGLQFLFEYFSETQRNKGNFPGRFSGRQFSNSRSEMNVSTLELGDSALYLCASSPQGAPEQYFGPGTRLTVT.

The CDR3 spells CASSLDISDTQYF. Here the CDR3 DNA reads TGTGCCAGCAGCTTAGACATATCGGATACGCAGTATTTT. This chain uses TRBV7-3 with TRBJ2-3; D is ambiguous. Germline CDR1 and CDR2: SGHTA and FQGTGA. The length of the CDR3 is 13 residues. Trimming stripped 2 bases from V and 6 bases from J, with 9 bases between. Full variable domain (rest looked up from reference TRBV7-3 and TRBJ2-3): GAGVSQTPSNKVTEKGKYVELRCDPISGHTALYWYRQSLGQGPEFLIYFQGTGAADDSGLPNDRFFAVRPEGSVSTLKIQRTERGDSAVYLCASSLDISDTQYFGPGTRLTVL.

This sequence joins TRBV11-3 and TRBJ2-1; 9 bases line up with TRBD1. CDR1 and CDR2 from the germline V gene are SGHNT and YENEEA. CDR3 length: 18 residues. After removal of 4 bases from V and 3 bases from J, the junction contained 13 bases not matched to a gene. The CDR3 loop is CASSSRKTDRGYYNEQFF. CDR3 DNA: TGTGCCAGCAGCTCACGCAAAACGGACAGGGGTTACTACAATGAGCAGTTCTTC.